The 3 T cell receptor beta chains reported below all come from one sample, sequenced in a study of T cell repertoires in cytomegalovirus infection. TCRdb called the reads again in MiXCR, with one record for every CDR3 protein. The repertoire includes 150,000 to 200,000 distinct CDR3 sequences, roughly 28% of them detected once, and under 35% sits in the top ten. The sequencing sample was made of PBMCs. The receptors originated from a human donor in good health (CMV status not recorded). Some clones in this sample may be carry-over from other donors' samples.

This clonotype was counted at least ten times. The rearrangement joins TRBV20-1 to TRBJ2-3; D remains ambiguous. Trimming removed 5 bases at V and 5 bases at J, with 11 bases between. This CDR3 is built from 12 residues. Germline lookup yields CDR1 DFQATT and CDR2 SNEGSKA (reference sequence). The chain's CDR3 is CSAGKAEDTQYF. DNA for the CDR3: TGCAGTGCTGGAAAGGCGGAAGATACGCAGTATTTT.

The CDR3 nucleotides read TGCGCCAGCAGCTTGACTCGGGACACCAAGAATTCACCCCTCCACTTT. Its protein product is CASSLTRDTKNSPLHF. The chain is built from TRBV5-1 and TRBJ1-6; D is perhaps TRBD1 (6 bases). The CDR3 length is 16 residues. Trimming removed 1 base at V and 7 bases at J, with 15 bases between. Germline V CDR1 and CDR2: SGHRS, YFSETQ.

V gene TRBV13 combines with J gene TRBJ1-2, with D possibly TRBD1 on 6 matching bases. V lost 5 bases and J lost 4, with 17 bases in between. Germline assignment: CDR1 PRHDT and CDR2 FYEKMQ (reference sequence). The CDR3 is made up of 15 amino acids. DNA of the CDR3: TGTGCCAGCAGCCCTACAGGGAAACTCGGCTATGGCTACACCTTC. Translated, it gives CASSPTGKLGYGYTF.